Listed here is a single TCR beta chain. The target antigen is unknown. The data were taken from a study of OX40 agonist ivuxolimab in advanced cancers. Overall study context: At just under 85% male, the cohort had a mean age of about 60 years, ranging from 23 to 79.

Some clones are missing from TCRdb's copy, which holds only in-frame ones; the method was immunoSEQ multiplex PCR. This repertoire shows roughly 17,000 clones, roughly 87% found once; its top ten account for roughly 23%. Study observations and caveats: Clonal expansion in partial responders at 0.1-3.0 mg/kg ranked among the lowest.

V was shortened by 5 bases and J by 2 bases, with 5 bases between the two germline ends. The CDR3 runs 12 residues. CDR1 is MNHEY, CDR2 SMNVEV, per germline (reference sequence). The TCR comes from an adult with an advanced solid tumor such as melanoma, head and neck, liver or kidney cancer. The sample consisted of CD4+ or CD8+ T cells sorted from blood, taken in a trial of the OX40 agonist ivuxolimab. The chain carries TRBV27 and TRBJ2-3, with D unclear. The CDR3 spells CASSHNTDTQYF. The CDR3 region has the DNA TGTGCCAGCAGTCATAACACAGATACGCAGTATTTT.